These 6 T cell receptor beta chains share one sample of origin, sequenced in a study of regulatory T cells in long-lasting Graves disease. Time point here: newly diagnosed GD, antithyroid drugs for less than 3 months. PBMCs provided the RNA from which the TCR library was made. Arm-PCR of CDR3 regions and iRepertoire HTBI primers were used to build TCR beta libraries. From the multiplex PCR reads, TCRdb called clonotypes with MiXCR, one entry per CDR3 protein. The table has approximately 400,000 distinct CDR3 sequences, 15% seen once. These data were also filed under a second study, of T cells in Graves' hyperthyroidism and ophthalmopathy.

This sample comprised peripheral blood mononuclear cells (PBMCs), obtained at new diagnosis, from a patient treated with antithyroid drugs. The receptors originated from a woman aged 40-49 years with Graves disease.

This clonotype has at least ten counts. This sequence joins TRBV29-1 and TRBJ1-2; 11 bases are a match to TRBD1. The CDR3 is 14 residues long. The trim removed 7 bases at V and 3 bases at J, leaving 7 bases unmatched. Germline CDR1 is SQVTM and CDR2 is ANQGSEA. CDR3 bases: TGCAGCGCCTCGGGGGGACAGGGGGACTATGGCTACACCTTC. This sequence encodes CSASGGQGDYGYTF.

This clonotype was found a few times. The chain employs TRBV5-1 and TRBJ2-3; 11 positions match TRBD2. The ends lost 2 bases at V and 4 bases at J; junction bases unmatched: 9. The CDR3 spans 17 residues. Germline V gene sequence: CDR1 SGHRS, CDR2 YFSETQ. The CDR3 here is CASSLAATSGISDTQYF. The CDR3 DNA reads as TGCGCCAGCAGCTTAGCCGCGACTAGCGGGATTTCAGATACGCAGTATTTT.

This clonotype was seen ten or more times. A junction end diverges from the germline sequence, so it may reflect a read error. V gene TRBV7-2 combines with J gene TRBJ1-4, with TRBD1 as a possible D gene (5 bases). This CDR3 contains 15 residues. CDR1 and CDR2 (germline): SGHTA, FQGNSA. The CDR3 here is CASSLEMGTNEKLFF. In nucleotides, the CDR3 is TGCGCCAGCAGCTTGGAAATGGGGACCAATGAAAAACTGTTTTTT.

This clonotype was seen many times. The chain couples TRBV6-1 to TRBJ2-7, with TRBD1 as a possible D gene (8 bases). Germline lookup yields CDR1 MNHNS and CDR2 SASEGT. This CDR3 is 14 amino acids long. The V end lost 10 bases, the J end lost 3 bases, and 19 bases lay between the germline ends. CDR3 residues: CATRGGTGLYEQYF. In nucleotides, the CDR3 is TGTGCCACCAGGGGAGGGACAGGCCTCTACGAGCAGTACTTC.

Remarks on this clonotype: Just one base apart from a much larger clone, this may be a read error. CDR3: CASGSEPNEKLFF. CDR3 coding DNA: TGCGCCAGCGGCTCGGAACCGAATGAAAAACTGTTTTTT. The chain recombines TRBV5-1 with TRBJ1-4, with no clear D. Germline-derived CDR1 and CDR2 are SGHRS and YFSETQ. V was shortened by 7 bases and J by 5 bases, with 12 bases between the two germline ends. This CDR3 spans 13 amino acids. Combining the CDR3 with reference TRBV5-1 and TRBJ1-4 gives the whole variable domain KAGVTQTPRYLIKTRGQQVTLSCSPISGHRSVSWYQQTPGQGLQFLFEYFSETQRNKGNFPGRFSGRQFSNSRSEMNVSTLELGDSALYLCASGSEPNEKLFFGSGTQLSVL.

This clonotype was observed at least ten times. The V and J genes are TRBV28 and TRBJ2-1, with 8 bases aligning to TRBD2. There are 16 residues in the CDR3. Germline V gene sequence: CDR1 MDHEN, CDR2 SYDVKM. V was pared by 1 base and J by 4 bases, with 6 bases of the junction left unmatched. The CDR3 loop is CASSLSSRGGYNEQFF. DNA for the CDR3: TGTGCCAGCAGTTTATCGTCCCGGGGGGGGTACAATGAGCAGTTCTTC.